Included here is one T cell receptor beta chain sequence, with context. Its antigen remains unidentified. This CDR3 region has 15 residues. Per the germline V gene, CDR1 is SGDLS and CDR2 is YYNGEE. Trimming took off 4 bases at V and 4 bases at J, with 17 bases between the two ends. This sample was taken from a study of T cell responses to AZD1222 COVID-19 vaccine. TCRdb's copy holds only in-frame clones and misses some; the assay was immunoSEQ multiplex PCR. The sample consists of about 140,000 clones, about 90% of them appearing once. Notes on the study in general: The peak T cell response came first, and repertoires were sampled only after it. Spike-specific TCR depth and breadth grew after two AZD1222 doses.

Sequencing was performed on peripheral blood, taken 28 days after the second dose of the MenACWY control vaccine. The chain links TRBV9 to TRBJ1-2, with a weak D call TRBD1 (6 bases). This clonotype was sampled from an adult who received the MenACWY meningococcal vaccine as a control. CDR3 region: CASSPEDSSFYGYTF. CDR3 in DNA: TGTGCCAGCAGCCCCGAGGACAGTTCCTTCTATGGCTACACCTTC.